These 28 T cell receptor beta chains were sequenced from one sample in a study of cytomegalovirus exposure and HLA in healthy donors. A multiplex PCR was run with 60 Vbeta primers and 13 Jbeta primers. Sequenced by immunoSEQ multiplex PCR; TCRdb stores in-frame clones only, minus some. The data show roughly 170,000 clones, 65% to 90% seen once. Sequencing was done on a sample of PBMCs. The receptors originated from a girl aged 2 to 10 in good health and CMV-seropositive.

The chain employs TRBV28 and TRBJ2-3; the D is unclear. The CDR3 contains 12 residues. Trimming left V 6 bases short and J 0 bases short, with 4 bases between. Germline CDR1 is MDHEN and CDR2 is SYDVKM. CDR3 DNA: TGTGCCAGCAGGACTAGCACAGATACGCAGTATTTT. Translated: CASRTSTDTQYF.

CDR3 sequence (DNA): TGTGCCAGCAGTAAACAGGGTCTCGGTGGCTACACCTTC. This gives the protein CASSKQGLGGYTF. This chain connects TRBV25-1 to TRBJ1-2; weak D call: TRBD1 (6 bases). Per germline, CDR1 MGHDK and CDR2 SYGVNS. The CDR3 contains 13 residues. V lost 5 bases and J 7 bases, leaving 14 bases between the germline ends.

The CDR3 region is CASSLDRVDTEAFF. Here the CDR3 DNA reads TGTGCCAGCAGCTTGGACAGGGTTGACACTGAAGCTTTCTTT. V is TRBV5-4 and J is TRBJ1-1, with D possibly matching TRBD1 (6 bases). The CDR3 has 14 amino acids. Germline V gene sequence: CDR1 SGHNT, CDR2 YYREEE (reference sequence). The V end lost 0 bases, the J end lost 3 bases, and 9 bases lay between the germline ends.

As for this clone: The sample contains more than one DNA sequence encoding this CDR3. The CDR3 coding sequence is TGTGCCTGGACCCGGGACAGGGGCTACGAGCAGTACTTC. As protein: CAWTRDRGYEQYF. The J gene is TRBJ2-7, the V gene TRBV30, with 10 bases identical to TRBD1. Trimming at V came to 4 bases and at J to 3 bases, leaving 3 bases not matched to a gene. The CDR3 runs 13 residues. Germline CDR1 GTSNPN, CDR2 SVGIG (reference sequence).

The rearrangement uses TRBV5-1 and TRBJ1-5; weak D call: TRBD1 (5 bases). Germline CDR1 and CDR2: SGHRS and YFSETQ. This CDR3 region has 13 residues. Trimming left V 2 bases short and J 2 bases short, with 5 bases between. The CDR3 nucleotides read TGCGCCAGCAGCTTCAGGGGCAATCAGCCCCAGCATTTT. The encoded protein is CASSFRGNQPQHF.

The chain recombines TRBV27 with TRBJ1-2; tentatively, D is TRBD1 (5 bases). The V gene lost 0 bases and the J gene lost 3 bases, with 11 bases spanning the gap. CDR1 and CDR2 (germline): MNHEY, SMNVEV (reference sequence). The CDR3 totals 15 residues. Here the CDR3 reads CASSLSRSQDYGYTF. The CDR3 DNA sequence: TGTGCCAGCAGTTTATCGCGATCACAGGACTATGGCTACACCTTC.

The chain carries TRBV4-1 and TRBJ1-1; no definite D call. The CDR3 is made up of 13 amino acids. Germline CDR1 and CDR2: MGHRA and YSYEKL. Deletions cut 6 bases from V and 1 base from J, with 9 bases between. This CDR3 reads CASSQRGNTEAFF. Written as DNA, the CDR3 is TGCGCCAGCAGTCAACGGGGGAACACTGAAGCTTTCTTT.

The rearrangement uses TRBV5-1 and TRBJ2-2, with a tentative D call TRBD1 (5 bases). Germline-derived CDR1 and CDR2 are SGHRS and YFSETQ. V lost 1 base and J 3 bases, leaving 13 bases between the germline ends. The length of the CDR3 is 16 residues. The DNA of the CDR3 is TGCGCCAGCAGCTTGTGGGTACAAGGGGACACCGGGGAGCTGTTTTTT. Translated: CASSLWVQGDTGELFF. Looking up the rest from reference TRBV5-1 and TRBJ2-2 gives the full variable domain: KAGVTQTPRYLIKTRGQQVTLSCSPISGHRSVSWYQQTPGQGLQFLFEYFSETQRNKGNFPGRFSGRQFSNSRSEMNVSTLELGDSALYLCASSLWVQGDTGELFFGEGSRLTVL.

V usage is TRBV23-1 and J usage is TRBJ1-3; D gene unclear. Being an ORF, TRBV23-1 has a function that is uncertain. The CDR3 runs to 12 residues. The V gene lost 4 bases and the J gene lost 12 bases, with 13 bases spanning the gap. The CDR3 DNA is TGCGCCAGCAGTCTTGCATTTGTAGACATATATTTT. This translates into CASSLAFVDIYF.

The genes are TRBV7-3 and TRBJ2-1; D ambiguous. Between the trimmed V and J ends, which lost 5 bases and 14 bases, there was a span of 13 bases. Germline assignment: CDR1 SGHTA and CDR2 FQGTGA. The CDR3 covers 11 residues. The CDR3, as DNA: TGTGCCAGCAGCACCCTAGAGGTAAAGTTCTTC. It encodes CASSTLEVKFF.

The rearrangement uses TRBV18 and TRBJ1-1, with 9 bases fitting TRBD1. Germline lookup yields CDR1 KGHSH and CDR2 LQKENI. The CDR3 extends over 17 amino acids. V lost 3 bases and J lost 0; bases outside the gene matches: 8. CDR3 nucleotides: TGTGCCAGCTCACCCTGGACAGGGGAGATCCTGAACACTGAAGCTTTCTTT. As protein: CASSPWTGEILNTEAFF. The whole variable domain, remainder taken from reference TRBV18 and TRBJ1-1, is NAGVMQNPRHLVRRRGQEARLRCSPMKGHSHVYWYRQLPEEGLKFMVYLQKENIIDESGMPKERFSAEFPKEGPSILRIQQVVRGDSAAYFCASSPWTGEILNTEAFFGQGTRLTVV.

V gene TRBV10-1 combines with J gene TRBJ1-5; TRBD1 agrees at 8 bases. V gave up 0 bases and J gave up 3 bases; unmatched junction bases: 13. Germline CDR1 WNHNN, CDR2 SYGVQD (reference sequence). This CDR3 comprises 19 residues. CDR3: CASSESFLRAGGANQPQHF. The DNA for the CDR3 is TGCGCCAGCAGTGAGTCGTTTTTAAGGGCAGGGGGCGCCAATCAGCCCCAGCATTTT.

On this clone itself: Other DNA sequences in the sample encode the same CDR3. The chain uses TRBV5-1 and TRBJ2-7, with TRBD2 matching over 13 bases. Per germline, CDR1 SGHRS and CDR2 YFSETQ. V was clipped by 0 bases and J by 1 base; unmatched bases: 1. This CDR3 comprises 16 residues. The CDR3 nucleotides read TGCGCCAGCAGCTTGGAACTAGCGGGGGGGTCCTACGAGCAGTACTTC. Its protein is CASSLELAGGSYEQYF.

The CDR3 DNA reads TGTGCCAGCAGCCAAGAACAGGGTACTGAAGCTTTCTTT. It encodes CASSQEQGTEAFF. The chain has TRBV7-8 and TRBJ1-1; possibly TRBD1 for D (6 bases). The germline V and J ends were trimmed by 5 bases and 5 bases, with 12 bases remaining between them. Germline CDR1 is SGHVS and CDR2 is FQNEAQ. CDR3 length: 13 residues.

The chain couples TRBV6-1 to TRBJ1-1; TRBD1 might be the D (5 bases). The CDR3 is 13 amino acids. From germline, CDR1 is MNHNS and CDR2 SASEGT. Trimming removed 11 bases at V and 3 bases at J, with 16 bases between. The CDR3 nucleotides read TGTGCCGCGAACTGGGCGGGGGACACTGAAGCTTTCTTT. Residues: CAANWAGDTEAFF.

The CDR3 loop is CASSLDWLAHNEQFF. In DNA form, the CDR3 reads TGCGCCAGCAGCTTGGATTGGCTAGCTCATAATGAGCAGTTCTTC. The chain links TRBV5-1 to TRBJ2-1, with a tentative D call TRBD2 (5 bases). Germline CDR1 and CDR2: SGHRS and YFSETQ. The CDR3 spans 15 residues. The ends were cut back, 0 bases at V and 7 bases at J, with 14 bases in the middle. Full variable domain (remainder filled in from reference TRBV5-1 and TRBJ2-1): KAGVTQTPRYLIKTRGQQVTLSCSPISGHRSVSWYQQTPGQGLQFLFEYFSETQRNKGNFPGRFSGRQFSNSRSEMNVSTLELGDSALYLCASSLDWLAHNEQFFGPGTRLTVL.

The rearrangement joins TRBV6-6 to TRBJ2-1; D uncertain. The CDR3 contains 16 residues. V shed 2 bases and J shed 5 bases, with 16 bases lying between them. Germline V CDR1 and CDR2: MNHNY, SVGAGI (reference sequence). CDR3 DNA sequence: TGTGCCAGCAGTTACGCTCCTCCTAACCCCCACAATGAGCAGTTCTTC. Translation gives CASSYAPPNPHNEQFF.

This rearrangement joins TRBV27 to TRBJ2-3, with a possible D match to TRBD2 (5 bases). V was shortened by 8 bases and J by 1 base, with 13 bases between the two germline ends. This CDR3 is built from 14 residues. Germline CDR1 MNHEY, CDR2 SMNVEV (reference sequence). CDR3 in DNA: TGTGCCAGCGGCCCCGGGGTAGGCACAGATACGCAGTATTTT. Translation: CASGPGVGTDTQYF.

The V call is TRBV11-3, the J call TRBJ2-7; D perhaps matches TRBD2 (6 bases). CDR1 SGHNT and CDR2 YENEEA come from the germline V gene. The length of the CDR3 is 13 residues. V gave up 2 bases and J gave up 2 bases, with 7 bases separating them. The CDR3 DNA is TGTGCCAGCAGCTTACGGGGGACCTACGAGCAGTACTTC. Protein product: CASSLRGTYEQYF. Using reference TRBV11-3 and TRBJ2-7 for the parts outside the CDR3, the full variable domain is EAGVVQSPRYKIIEKKQPVAFWCNPISGHNTLYWYLQNLGQGPELLIRYENEEAVDDSQLPKDRFSAERLKGVDSTLKIQPAELGDSAVYLCASSLRGTYEQYFGPGTRLTVT.

The chain recombines TRBV9 with TRBJ2-3; 7 bases are shared with TRBD2. V lost 2 bases to trimming and J lost 6 bases; unmatched junction nucleotides: 9. The length of the CDR3 is 15 residues. Germline V gene lookup returns CDR1 SGDLS and CDR2 YYNGEE. CDR3 loop: CASSVSSGNKDTQYF. CDR3 in DNA: TGTGCCAGCAGCGTGTCCAGCGGGAATAAGGATACGCAGTATTTT.

The genes are TRBV6-5 and TRBJ1-1, with D tentatively TRBD1 (5 bases). V lost 2 bases to trimming and J lost 5 bases, with 12 bases between them. The length of the CDR3 is 14 residues. The germline CDR1 and CDR2 sequences are MNHEY and SVGAGI. CDR3: CASSYAGQGTEAFF. The CDR3 DNA reads TGTGCCAGCAGTTACGCAGGCCAGGGAACTGAAGCTTTCTTT.

This chain joins TRBV7-3 and TRBJ2-2; 10 bases are shared with TRBD1. There are 18 residues in the CDR3. Per germline, CDR1 SGHTA and CDR2 FQGTGA. Unmatched junction bases numbered 6, after V lost 2 bases and J lost 0 bases. CDR3 in DNA: TGTGCCAGCAGCTTAGGGGACAGGGGAGCCGCGAACACCGGGGAGCTGTTTTTT. Protein product: CASSLGDRGAANTGELFF.

This clone occurred a few times. CDR3: CASSEAHRVGGYTF. The CDR3 bases are TGTGCCAGCAGTGAAGCGCACAGGGTAGGAGGCTACACCTTC. The V call is TRBV6-1, the J call TRBJ1-2, with TRBD1 as a possible D gene (6 bases). The CDR3 sequence is 14 residues long. Trimming removed 0 bases at V and 8 bases at J, with 13 bases between. From germline, CDR1 is MNHNS and CDR2 SASEGT.

The gene calls are TRBV5-4 and TRBJ1-2; 11 nucleotides agree with TRBD1. This CDR3 has 15 amino acids. Germline V gene lookup returns CDR1 SGHNT and CDR2 YYREEE (reference sequence). V lost 2 bases and J lost 5; bases outside the gene matches: 5. The CDR3 sequence is CASSLTGQGVYGYTF. CDR3 in DNA: TGTGCCAGCAGCTTAACGGGACAGGGGGTTTATGGCTACACCTTC.

The chain combines TRBV15 with TRBJ1-5; D gene uncertain. Germline V gene data show CDR1 as LNHNV and CDR2 as YYDKDF (reference sequence). The CDR3 covers 17 residues. The V end was cut by 0 bases, the J end by 6 bases, with 18 bases between. The CDR3, as DNA: TGTGCCACCAGCAGAGATTTGACCGAGGGCATTTTTCAGCCCCAGCATTTT. The encoded protein is CATSRDLTEGIFQPQHF.

The V call is TRBV29-1, the J call TRBJ2-3, with D hard to call. Germline V gives CDR1 SQVTM, CDR2 ANQGSEA. The V end was cut by 3 bases, the J end by 1 base, with 17 bases between. This CDR3 has 16 residues. CDR3 region: CSVEGFNLVGTDTQYF. CDR3 nucleotides: TGCAGCGTTGAGGGCTTCAATCTGGTGGGCACAGATACGCAGTATTTT.

V gene TRBV11-2 combines with J gene TRBJ1-4; TRBD1 matches at 9 bases. Germline V gene data show CDR1 as SGHAT and CDR2 as FQNNGV. J gave up 11 bases and V 5 bases, and 18 bases lay outside the gene matches. The length of the CDR3 is 17 residues. In DNA, the CDR3 is TGTGCCAGCAGCATTCCCTTTCAGGGACAGGGTTTGAGGAAACTGTTTTTT. Translating it yields CASSIPFQGQGLRKLFF. The whole variable domain, remainder taken from reference TRBV11-2 and TRBJ1-4, is EAGVAQSPRYKIIEKRQSVAFWCNPISGHATLYWYQQILGQGPKLLIQFQNNGVVDDSQLPKDRFSAERLKGVDSTLKIQPAKLEDSAVYLCASSIPFQGQGLRKLFFGSGTQLSVL.

The CDR3 DNA reads TGTGCCAGCAGCGTAGGTACAGGCCCCTACGAGCAGTACTTC. This codes for CASSVGTGPYEQYF. This rearrangement joins TRBV9 to TRBJ2-7; the D gene is possibly TRBD1 (5 bases). Looked up from germline, CDR1 is SGDLS and CDR2 is YYNGEE. This CDR3 contains 14 residues. V was clipped by 0 bases and J by 2 bases, with 9 bases between them.